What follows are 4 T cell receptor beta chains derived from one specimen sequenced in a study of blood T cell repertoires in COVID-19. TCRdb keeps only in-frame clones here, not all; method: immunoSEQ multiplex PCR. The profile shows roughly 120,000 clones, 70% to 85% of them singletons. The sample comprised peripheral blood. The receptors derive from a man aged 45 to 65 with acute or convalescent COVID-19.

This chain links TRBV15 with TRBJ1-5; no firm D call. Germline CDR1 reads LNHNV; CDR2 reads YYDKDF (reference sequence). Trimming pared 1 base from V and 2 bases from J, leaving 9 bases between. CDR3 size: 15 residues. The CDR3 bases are TGTGCCACCAGCAGAGGAAGGAGAGGCAATCAGCCCCAGCATTTT. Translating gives CATSRGRRGNQPQHF. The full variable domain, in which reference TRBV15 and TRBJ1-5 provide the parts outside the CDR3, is DAMVIQNPRYQVTQFGKPVTLSCSQTLNHNVMYWYQQKSSQAPKLLFHYYDKDFNNEADTPDNFQSRRPNTSFCFLDIRSPGLGDTAMYLCATSRGRRGNQPQHFGDGTRLSIL.

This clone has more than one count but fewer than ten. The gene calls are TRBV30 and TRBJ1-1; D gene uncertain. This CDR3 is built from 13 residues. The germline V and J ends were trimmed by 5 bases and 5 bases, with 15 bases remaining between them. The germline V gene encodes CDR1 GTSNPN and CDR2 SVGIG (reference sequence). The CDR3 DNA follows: TGTGCCTGGTCAGTGACTTCGAGAACTGAAGCTTTCTTT. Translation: CAWSVTSRTEAFF.

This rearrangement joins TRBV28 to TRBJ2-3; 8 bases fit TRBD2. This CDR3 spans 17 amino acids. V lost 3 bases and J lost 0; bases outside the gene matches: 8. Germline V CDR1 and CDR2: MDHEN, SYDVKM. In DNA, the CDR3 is TGTGCCAGCAGTTTTCCCGGGTCTAGCGGGAGCACAGATACGCAGTATTTT. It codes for CASSFPGSSGSTDTQYF. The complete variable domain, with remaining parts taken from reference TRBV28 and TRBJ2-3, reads DVKVTQSSRYLVKRTGEKVFLECVQDMDHENMFWYRQDPGLGLRLIYFSYDVKMKEKGDIPEGYSVSREKKERFSLILESASTNQTSMYLCASSFPGSSGSTDTQYFGPGTRLTVL.

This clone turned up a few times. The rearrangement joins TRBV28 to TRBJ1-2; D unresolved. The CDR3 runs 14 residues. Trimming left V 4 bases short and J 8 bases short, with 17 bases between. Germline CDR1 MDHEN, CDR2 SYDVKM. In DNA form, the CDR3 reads TGTGCCAGCAGTTCCCAACCGAATGCGGGAGGCTACACCTTC. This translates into CASSSQPNAGGYTF.